The clone carrying this T cell receptor (beta chain) was seen more than once but under ten times. Its antigen is as yet unknown. The sample belongs to a study of shared clonotypes between healthy human individuals. Findings and limits, study-wide: In having few donors, the study represented limited genetic and exposure-history diversity.

Libraries were prepared by immunoSEQ multiplex PCR; TCRdb keeps only in-frame clonotypes and omits some of them. The repertoire holds millions of clones, with 80% to 95% as singletons. Germline V CDR1 and CDR2: SGHTA, FQGTGA. V was trimmed by 6 bases and J by 7 bases, leaving 16 bases between them. The CDR3 loop spans 14 amino acids. The receptor comes from a man aged 18 to 30 in good health. Some clones in this sample may be carry-over from other donors' samples. The chain links TRBV7-3 to TRBJ1-5; D gene uncertain. Sequencing used naive CD4+ T cells from PBMCs. The subset: CD45RA+ positively selected. For the CDR3, the DNA is TGTGCCAGCAGTATCTGGCGGGGAAGGCAGCCCCAGCATTTT. This sequence encodes CASSIWRGRQPQHF.